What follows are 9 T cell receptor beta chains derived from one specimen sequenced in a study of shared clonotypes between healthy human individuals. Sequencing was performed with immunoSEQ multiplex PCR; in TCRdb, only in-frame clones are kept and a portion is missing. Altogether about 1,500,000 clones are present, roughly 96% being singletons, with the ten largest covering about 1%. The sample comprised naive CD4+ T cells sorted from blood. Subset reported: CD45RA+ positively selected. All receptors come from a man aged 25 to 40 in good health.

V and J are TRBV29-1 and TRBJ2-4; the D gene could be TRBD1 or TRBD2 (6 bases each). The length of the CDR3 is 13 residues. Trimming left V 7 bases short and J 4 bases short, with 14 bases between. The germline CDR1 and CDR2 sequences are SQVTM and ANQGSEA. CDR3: CSAAGGGKNIQYF. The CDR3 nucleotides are TGCAGCGCCGCCGGAGGGGGGAAAAACATTCAGTACTTC. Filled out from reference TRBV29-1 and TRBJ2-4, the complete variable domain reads SAVISQKPSRDICQRGTSLTIQCQVDSQVTMMFWYRQQPGQSLTLIATANQGSEATYESGFVIDKFPISRPNLTFSTLTVSNMSPEDSSIYLCSAAGGGKNIQYFGAGTRLSVL.

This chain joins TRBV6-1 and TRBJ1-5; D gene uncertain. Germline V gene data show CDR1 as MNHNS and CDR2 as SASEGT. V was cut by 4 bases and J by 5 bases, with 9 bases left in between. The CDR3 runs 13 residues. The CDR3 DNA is TGTGCCAGCAGTGTGCGGGTCCATCAGCCCCAGCATTTT. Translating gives CASSVRVHQPQHF.

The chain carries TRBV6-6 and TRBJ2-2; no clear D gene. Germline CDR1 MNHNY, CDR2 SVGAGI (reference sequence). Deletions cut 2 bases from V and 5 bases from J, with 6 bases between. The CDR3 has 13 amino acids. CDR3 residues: CASSYAVTGELFF. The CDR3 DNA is TGTGCCAGCAGTTACGCGGTTACCGGGGAGCTGTTTTTT.

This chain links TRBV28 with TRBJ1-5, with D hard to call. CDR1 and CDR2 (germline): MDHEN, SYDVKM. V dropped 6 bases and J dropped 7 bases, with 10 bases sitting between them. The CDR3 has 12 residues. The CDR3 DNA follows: TGTGCCAGCAGGTCCGGGCCCCAGCCCCAGCATTTT. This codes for CASRSGPQPQHF.

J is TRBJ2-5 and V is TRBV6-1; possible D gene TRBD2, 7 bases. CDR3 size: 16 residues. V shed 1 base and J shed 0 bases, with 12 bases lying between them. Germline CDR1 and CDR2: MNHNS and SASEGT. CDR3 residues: CASSEEGGGYQETQYF. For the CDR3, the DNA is TGTGCCAGCAGTGAAGAAGGGGGGGGATACCAAGAGACCCAGTACTTC.

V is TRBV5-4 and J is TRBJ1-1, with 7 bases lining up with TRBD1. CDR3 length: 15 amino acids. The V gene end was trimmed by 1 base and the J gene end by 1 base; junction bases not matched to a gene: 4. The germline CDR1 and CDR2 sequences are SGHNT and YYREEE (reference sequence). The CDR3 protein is CASSLIQGTNTEAFF. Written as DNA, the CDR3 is TGTGCCAGCAGCTTGATACAGGGGACGAACACTGAAGCTTTCTTT.

CDR3 coding DNA: TGTGCCAGCAGTTTCGGTATCTTAACGAGGTCAGAAGCTTTCTTT. This encodes CASSFGILTRSEAFF. The V gene is TRBV27, the J gene TRBJ1-1; D unresolved. The CDR3 consists of 15 residues. Between the trimmed V and J ends, which lost 3 bases and 8 bases, there was a span of 19 bases. Germline CDR1 reads MNHEY; CDR2 reads SMNVEV (reference sequence).

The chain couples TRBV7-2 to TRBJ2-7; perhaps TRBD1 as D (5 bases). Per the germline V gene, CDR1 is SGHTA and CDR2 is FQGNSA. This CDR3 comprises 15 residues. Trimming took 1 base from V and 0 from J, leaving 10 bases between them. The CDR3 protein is CASSLVQVSSYEQYF. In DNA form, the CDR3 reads TGTGCCAGCAGCTTAGTACAGGTTAGCTCCTACGAGCAGTACTTC.

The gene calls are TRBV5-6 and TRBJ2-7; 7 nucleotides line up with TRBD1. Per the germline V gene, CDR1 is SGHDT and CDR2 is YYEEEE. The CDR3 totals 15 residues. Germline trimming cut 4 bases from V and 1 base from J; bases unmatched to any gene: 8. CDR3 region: CASSIRDSVSYEQYF. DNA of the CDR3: TGTGCCAGCAGCATCCGGGACAGTGTATCCTACGAGCAGTACTTC. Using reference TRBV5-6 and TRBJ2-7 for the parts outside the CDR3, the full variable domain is DAGVTQSPTHLIKTRGQQVTLRCSPKSGHDTVSWYQQALGQGPQFIFQYYEEEERQRGNFPDRFSGHQFPNYSSELNVNALLLGDSALYLCASSIRDSVSYEQYFGPGTRLTVT.